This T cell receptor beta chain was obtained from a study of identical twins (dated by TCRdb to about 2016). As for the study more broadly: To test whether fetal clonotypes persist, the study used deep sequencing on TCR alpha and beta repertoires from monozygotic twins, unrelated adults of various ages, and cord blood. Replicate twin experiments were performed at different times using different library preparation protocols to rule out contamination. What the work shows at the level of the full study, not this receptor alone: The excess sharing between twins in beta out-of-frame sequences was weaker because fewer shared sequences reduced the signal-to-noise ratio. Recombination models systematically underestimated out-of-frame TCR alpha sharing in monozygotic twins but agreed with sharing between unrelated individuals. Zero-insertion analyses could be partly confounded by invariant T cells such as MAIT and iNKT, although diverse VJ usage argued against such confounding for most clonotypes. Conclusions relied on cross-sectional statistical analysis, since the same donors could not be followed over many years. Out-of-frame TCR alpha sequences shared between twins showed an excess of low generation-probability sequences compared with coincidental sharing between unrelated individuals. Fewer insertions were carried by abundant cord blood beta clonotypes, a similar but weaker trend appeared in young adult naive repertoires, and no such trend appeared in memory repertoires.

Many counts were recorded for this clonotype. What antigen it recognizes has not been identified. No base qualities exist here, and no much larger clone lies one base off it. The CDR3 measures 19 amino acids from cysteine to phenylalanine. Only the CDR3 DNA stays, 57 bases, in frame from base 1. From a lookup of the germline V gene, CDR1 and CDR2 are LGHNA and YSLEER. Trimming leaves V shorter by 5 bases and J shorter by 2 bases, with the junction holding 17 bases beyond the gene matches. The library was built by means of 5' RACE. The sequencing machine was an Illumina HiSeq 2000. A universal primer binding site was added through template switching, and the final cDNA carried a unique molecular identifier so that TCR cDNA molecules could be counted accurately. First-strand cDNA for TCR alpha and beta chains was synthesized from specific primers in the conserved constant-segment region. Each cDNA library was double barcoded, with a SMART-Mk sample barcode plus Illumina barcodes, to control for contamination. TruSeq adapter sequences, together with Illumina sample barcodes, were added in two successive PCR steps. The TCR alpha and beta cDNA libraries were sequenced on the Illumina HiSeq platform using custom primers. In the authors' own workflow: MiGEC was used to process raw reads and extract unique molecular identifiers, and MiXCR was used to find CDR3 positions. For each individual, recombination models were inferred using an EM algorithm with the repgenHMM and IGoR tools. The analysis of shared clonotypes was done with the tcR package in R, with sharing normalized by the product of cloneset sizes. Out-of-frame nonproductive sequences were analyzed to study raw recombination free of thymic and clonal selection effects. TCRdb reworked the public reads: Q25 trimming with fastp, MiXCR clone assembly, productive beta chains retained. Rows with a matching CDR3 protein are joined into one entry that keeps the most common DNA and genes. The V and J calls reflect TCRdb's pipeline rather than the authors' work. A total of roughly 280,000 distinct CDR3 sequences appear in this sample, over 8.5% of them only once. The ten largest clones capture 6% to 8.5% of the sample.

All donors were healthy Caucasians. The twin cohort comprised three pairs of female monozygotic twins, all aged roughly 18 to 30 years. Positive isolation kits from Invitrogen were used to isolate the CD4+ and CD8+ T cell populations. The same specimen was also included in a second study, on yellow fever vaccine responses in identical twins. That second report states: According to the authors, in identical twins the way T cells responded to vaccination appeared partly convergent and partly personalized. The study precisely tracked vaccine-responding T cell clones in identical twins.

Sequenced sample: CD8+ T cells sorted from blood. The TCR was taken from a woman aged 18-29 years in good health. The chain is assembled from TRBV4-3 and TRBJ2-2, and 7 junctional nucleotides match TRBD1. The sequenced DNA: TGCGCCAGCAGCAAAAAAGAACGGGTCGACAGGGTCAACACCGGGGAGCTGTTTTTT. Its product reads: CASSKKERVDRVNTGELFF.